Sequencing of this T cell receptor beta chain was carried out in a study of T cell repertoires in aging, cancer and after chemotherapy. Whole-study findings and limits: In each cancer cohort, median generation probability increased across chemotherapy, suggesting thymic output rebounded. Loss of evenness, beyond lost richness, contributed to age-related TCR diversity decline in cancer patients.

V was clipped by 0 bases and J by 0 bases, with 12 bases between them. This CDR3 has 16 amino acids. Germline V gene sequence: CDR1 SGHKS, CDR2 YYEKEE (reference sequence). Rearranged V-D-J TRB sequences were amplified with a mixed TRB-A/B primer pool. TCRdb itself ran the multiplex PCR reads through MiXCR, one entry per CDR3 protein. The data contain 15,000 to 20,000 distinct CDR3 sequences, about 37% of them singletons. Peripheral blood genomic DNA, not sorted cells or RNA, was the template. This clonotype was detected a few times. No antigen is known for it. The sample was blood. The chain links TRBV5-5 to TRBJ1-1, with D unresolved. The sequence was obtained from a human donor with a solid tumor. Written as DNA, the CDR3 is TGTGCCAGCAGCTTGGTGAGTCGGTTTATGAACACTGAAGCTTTCTTT. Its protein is CASSLVSRFMNTEAFF. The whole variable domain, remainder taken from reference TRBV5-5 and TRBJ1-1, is DAGVTQSPTHLIKTRGQQVTLRCSPISGHKSVSWYQQVLGQGPQFIFQYYEKEERGRGNFPDRFSARQFPNYSSELNVNALLLGDSALYLCASSLVSRFMNTEAFFGQGTRLTVV.